This TCR beta chain was found in a study of blood T cell repertoires in COVID-19. Overall study context: Samples of COVID-19 (acute and convalescent) were obtained from the United States, Italy and Spain. The analysed material was cDNA or gDNA that came from T cells, B-cell-depleted T cells, or PBMCs.

V was clipped by 0 bases and J by 10 bases, with 7 bases between them. CDR1 is LGHDT and CDR2 is YNNKEL in the germline V gene (reference sequence). The CDR3 has 13 residues. Profiled with immunoSEQ multiplex PCR; TCRdb holds only in-frame clones, not every one. The sample includes 150,000 or so clones, around 87% of them seen just once. The V and J genes are TRBV3-1 (or the pseudogene TRBV3-2) and TRBJ1-6; D is unclear. The sample consisted of peripheral blood. The sequence derives from an elderly man with acute or convalescent COVID-19. The CDR3 is CASSQEPGSPLHF. DNA for the CDR3: TGTGCCAGCAGCCAAGAACCAGGCTCACCCCTCCACTTT.